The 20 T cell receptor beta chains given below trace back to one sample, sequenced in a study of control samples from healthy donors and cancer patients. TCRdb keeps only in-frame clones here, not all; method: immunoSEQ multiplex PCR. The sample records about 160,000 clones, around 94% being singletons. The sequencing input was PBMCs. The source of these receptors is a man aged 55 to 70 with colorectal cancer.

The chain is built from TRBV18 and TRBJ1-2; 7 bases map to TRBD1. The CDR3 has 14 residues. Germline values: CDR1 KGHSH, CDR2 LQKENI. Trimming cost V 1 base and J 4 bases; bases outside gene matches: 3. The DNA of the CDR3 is TGTGCCAGCTCACCACAGGGGGCGAGCTATGGCTACACCTTC. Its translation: CASSPQGASYGYTF.

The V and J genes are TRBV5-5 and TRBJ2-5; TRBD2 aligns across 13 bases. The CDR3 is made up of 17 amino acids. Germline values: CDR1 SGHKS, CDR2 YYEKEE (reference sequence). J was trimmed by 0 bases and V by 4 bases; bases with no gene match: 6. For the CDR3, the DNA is TGTGCCAGCAGCCTCACAGGACTAGCGGGGGACCAAGAGACCCAGTACTTC. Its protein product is CASSLTGLAGDQETQYF.

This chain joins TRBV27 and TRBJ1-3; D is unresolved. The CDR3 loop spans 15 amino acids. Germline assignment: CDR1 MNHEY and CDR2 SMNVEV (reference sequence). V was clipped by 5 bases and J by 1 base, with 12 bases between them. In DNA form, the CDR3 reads TGTGCCAGCAGTCCTTATTGGGGATCTGGAAACACCATATATTTT. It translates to CASSPYWGSGNTIYF.

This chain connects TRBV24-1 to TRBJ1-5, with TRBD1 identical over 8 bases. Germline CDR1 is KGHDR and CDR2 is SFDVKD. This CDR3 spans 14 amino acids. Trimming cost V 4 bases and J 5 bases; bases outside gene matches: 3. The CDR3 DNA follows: TGTGCCACCAGTGAAGCAGGGGGCCATCAGCCCCAGCATTTT. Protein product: CATSEAGGHQPQHF.

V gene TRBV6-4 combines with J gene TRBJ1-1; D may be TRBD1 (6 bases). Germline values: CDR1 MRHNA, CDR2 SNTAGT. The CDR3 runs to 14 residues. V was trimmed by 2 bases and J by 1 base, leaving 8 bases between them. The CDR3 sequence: CASSDGGPNTEAFF. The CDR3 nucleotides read TGTGCCAGCAGTGACGGGGGGCCGAACACTGAAGCTTTCTTT.

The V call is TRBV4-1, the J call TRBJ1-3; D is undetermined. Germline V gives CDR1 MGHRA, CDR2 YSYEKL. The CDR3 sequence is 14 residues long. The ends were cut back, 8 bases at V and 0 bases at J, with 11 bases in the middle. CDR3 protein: CASGSDSSGNTIYF. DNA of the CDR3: TGCGCCAGCGGCAGCGATTCCTCTGGAAACACCATATATTTT.

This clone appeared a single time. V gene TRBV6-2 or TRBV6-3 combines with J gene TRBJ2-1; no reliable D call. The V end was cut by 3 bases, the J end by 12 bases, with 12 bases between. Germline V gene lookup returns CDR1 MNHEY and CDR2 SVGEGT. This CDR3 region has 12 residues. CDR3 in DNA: TGTGCCAGCAGTTATTTGGGATTCTCGCAGTTCTTC. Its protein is CASSYLGFSQFF.

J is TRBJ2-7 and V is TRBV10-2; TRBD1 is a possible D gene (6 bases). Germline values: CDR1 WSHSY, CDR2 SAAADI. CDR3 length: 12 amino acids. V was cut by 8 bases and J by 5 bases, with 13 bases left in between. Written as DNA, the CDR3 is TGCGCCAGCGGCCTCAGGGGAAACGAGCAGTACTTC. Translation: CASGLRGNEQYF.

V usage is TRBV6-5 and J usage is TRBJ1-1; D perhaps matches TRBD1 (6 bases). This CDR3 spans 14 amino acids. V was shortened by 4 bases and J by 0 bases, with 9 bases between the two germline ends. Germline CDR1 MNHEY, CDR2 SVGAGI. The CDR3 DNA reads TGTGCCAGCAGTTTCCGGGACATGAACACTGAAGCTTTCTTT. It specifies CASSFRDMNTEAFF.

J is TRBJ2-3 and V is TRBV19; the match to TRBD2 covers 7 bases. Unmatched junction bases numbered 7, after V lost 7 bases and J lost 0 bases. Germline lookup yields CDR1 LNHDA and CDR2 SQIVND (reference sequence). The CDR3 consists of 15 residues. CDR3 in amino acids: CASNSGGSSTDTQYF. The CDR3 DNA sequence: TGTGCCAGTAATTCCGGGGGGTCTAGCACAGATACGCAGTATTTT.

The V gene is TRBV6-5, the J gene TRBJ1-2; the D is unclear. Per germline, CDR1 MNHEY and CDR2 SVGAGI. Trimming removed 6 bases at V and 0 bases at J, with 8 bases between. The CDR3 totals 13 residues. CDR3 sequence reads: CASSLDTNYGYTF. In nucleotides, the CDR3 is TGTGCCAGCAGCCTCGACACTAACTATGGCTACACCTTC.

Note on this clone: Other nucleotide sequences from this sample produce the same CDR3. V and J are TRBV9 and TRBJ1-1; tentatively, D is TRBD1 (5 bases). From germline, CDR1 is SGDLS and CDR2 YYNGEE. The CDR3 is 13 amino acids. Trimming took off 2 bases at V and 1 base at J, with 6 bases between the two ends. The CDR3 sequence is CASSVTGNTEAFF. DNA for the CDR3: TGTGCCAGCAGCGTTACAGGGAACACTGAAGCTTTCTTT. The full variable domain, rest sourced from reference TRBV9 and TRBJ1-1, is DSGVTQTPKHLITATGQRVTLRCSPRSGDLSVYWYQQSLDQGLQFLIQYYNGEERAKGNILERFSAQQFPDLHSELNLSSLELGDSALYFCASSVTGNTEAFFGQGTRLTVV.

CDR3 DNA sequence: TGTGCCAGCAGCTTAAACCCGCCAGGCGTCAAGCTCCCTAATCAGCCCCAGCATTTT. Translated, it gives CASSLNPPGVKLPNQPQHF. The V and J genes are TRBV7-2 and TRBJ1-5; D gene ambiguous. The CDR3 consists of 19 residues. Germline V gene sequence: CDR1 SGHTA, CDR2 FQGNSA. With 2 bases removed from V and 4 bases from J, the gap between germline ends came to 24 bases.

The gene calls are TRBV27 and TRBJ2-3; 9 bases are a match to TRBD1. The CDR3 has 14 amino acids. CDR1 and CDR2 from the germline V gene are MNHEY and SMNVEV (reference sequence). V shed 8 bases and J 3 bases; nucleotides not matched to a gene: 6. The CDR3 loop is CASSRDRETDTQYF. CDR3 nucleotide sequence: TGTGCCAGCTCCCGGGACAGGGAAACAGATACGCAGTATTTT.

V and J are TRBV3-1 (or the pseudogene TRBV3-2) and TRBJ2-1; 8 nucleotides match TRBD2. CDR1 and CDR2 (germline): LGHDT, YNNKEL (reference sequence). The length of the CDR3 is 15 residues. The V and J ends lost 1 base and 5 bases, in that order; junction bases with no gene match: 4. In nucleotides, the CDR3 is TGTGCCAGCAGCCAAGCGGACGGGGGGGACAATGAGCAGTTCTTC. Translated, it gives CASSQADGGDNEQFF.

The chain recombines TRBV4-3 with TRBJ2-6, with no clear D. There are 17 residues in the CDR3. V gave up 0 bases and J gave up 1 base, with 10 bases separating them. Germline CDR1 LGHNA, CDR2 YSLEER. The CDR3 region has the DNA TGCGCCAGCAGCCAAGATGTGAGAGTTTCTGGGGCCAACGTCCTGACTTTC. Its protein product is CASSQDVRVSGANVLTF.

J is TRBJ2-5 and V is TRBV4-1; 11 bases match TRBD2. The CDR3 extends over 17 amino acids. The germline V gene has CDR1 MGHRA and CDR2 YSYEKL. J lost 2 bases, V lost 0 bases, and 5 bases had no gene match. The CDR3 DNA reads TGCGCCAGCAGCCAAGAGGACAGGACTAGCGGGCAAGAGACCCAGTACTTC. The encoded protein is CASSQEDRTSGQETQYF.

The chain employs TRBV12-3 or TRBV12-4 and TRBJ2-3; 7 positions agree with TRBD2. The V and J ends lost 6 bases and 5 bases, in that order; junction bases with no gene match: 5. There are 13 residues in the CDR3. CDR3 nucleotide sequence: TGTGCCAGCAGAAGCACGGGGGGAGATACGCAGTATTTT. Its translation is CASRSTGGDTQYF.

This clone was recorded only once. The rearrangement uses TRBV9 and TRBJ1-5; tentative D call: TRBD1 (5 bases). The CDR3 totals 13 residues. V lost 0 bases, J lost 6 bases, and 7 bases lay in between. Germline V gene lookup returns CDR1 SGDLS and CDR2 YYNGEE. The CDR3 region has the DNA TGTGCCAGCAGCGTAGAGGGGAGTCAGCCCCAGCATTTT. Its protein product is CASSVEGSQPQHF.

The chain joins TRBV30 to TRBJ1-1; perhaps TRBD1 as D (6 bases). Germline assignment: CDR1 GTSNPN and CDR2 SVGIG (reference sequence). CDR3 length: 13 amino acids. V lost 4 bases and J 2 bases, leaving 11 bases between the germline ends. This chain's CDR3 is CAWTGTRNTEAFF. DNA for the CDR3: TGTGCCTGGACCGGGACACGTAACACTGAAGCTTTCTTT.